Shown below are 11 T cell receptor beta chains from a single sample sequenced in a study of blood T cell repertoires in COVID-19. The protocol was immunoSEQ multiplex PCR, while the TCRdb copy is restricted to in-frame clones and leaves out a portion. The sample lists around 250,000 clones; about 86% were seen once. Sequencing was done on a sample of peripheral blood. These TCRs come from an elderly man with acute or convalescent COVID-19.

The chain couples TRBV7-9 to TRBJ1-4; 8 bases align to TRBD1. The germline gives CDR1 SEHNR, CDR2 FQNEAQ (reference sequence). The CDR3 spans 15 residues. Losses at the gene ends were 4 bases for V and 6 bases for J; bases not matched to a gene: 7. CDR3 sequence reads: CASSYHTTGDEKLFF. CDR3 nucleotides: TGTGCCAGCAGCTACCACACGACAGGGGATGAAAAACTGTTTTTT. The full variable domain, with the rest looked up from reference TRBV7-9 and TRBJ1-4, is DTGVSQNPRHKITKRGQNVTFRCDPISEHNRLYWYRQTLGQGPEFLTYFQNEAQLEKSRLLSDRFSAERPKGSFSTLEIQRTEQGDSAMYLCASSYHTTGDEKLFFGSGTQLSVL.

The CDR3 DNA is TGCAGCGTTGCCCGAGGCTGGAATGAGCAGTTCTTC. Protein: CSVARGWNEQFF. The chain combines TRBV29-1 with TRBJ2-1; D call uncertain. Germline lookup yields CDR1 SQVTM and CDR2 ANQGSEA. CDR3 length: 12 amino acids. V dropped 4 bases and J dropped 7 bases, with 11 bases sitting between them.

This rearrangement joins TRBV19 to TRBJ1-1; D unclear. The CDR3 is 13 amino acids. The germline gives CDR1 LNHDA, CDR2 SQIVND (reference sequence). Trimming stripped 5 bases from V and 2 bases from J, with 9 bases between. CDR3 in DNA: TGTGCCAGTAGTCAACAATTCAACACTGAAGCTTTCTTT. Protein sequence: CASSQQFNTEAFF.

The V call is TRBV3-1 (or the pseudogene TRBV3-2), the J call TRBJ2-5; 9 bases are shared with TRBD2. V trimming: 3 bases; J trimming: 3 bases; junction bases outside the gene matches: 5. Germline CDR1 reads LGHDT; CDR2 reads YNNKEL (reference sequence). The CDR3 covers 15 residues. The CDR3 coding sequence is TGTGCCAGCAGCCAGGGCGGGGGGGGTAAAGAGACCCAGTACTTC. Protein product: CASSQGGGGKETQYF.

V and J are TRBV12-5 and TRBJ2-4, with D maybe TRBD1 (5 bases). The CDR3 covers 14 residues. Trimming removed 7 bases at V and 3 bases at J, with 13 bases between. CDR1 is LGHNT, CDR2 FRNRAP, per germline. The CDR3 sequence is CASDPRRGKNIQYF. CDR3 sequence (DNA): TGTGCTAGTGACCCCAGAAGGGGCAAAAACATTCAGTACTTC.

This clone was picked up a small number of times. The V call is TRBV6-6, the J call TRBJ2-2, with 9 bases fitting TRBD1. The CDR3 runs 16 residues. Trimming took 6 bases from V and 6 from J; bases not matched to a gene: 11. The germline V gene has CDR1 MNHNY and CDR2 SVGAGI (reference sequence). The DNA for the CDR3 is TGTGCCAGCAGACCCTCGGGACAGGGAGGAGCCGGGGAGCTGTTTTTT. Translating it yields CASRPSGQGGAGELFF.

The DNA for the CDR3 is TGTGCCAGTAGATGGGGACAGGGAAATCAGCCCCAGCATTTT. This codes for CASRWGQGNQPQHF. The chain employs TRBV19 and TRBJ1-5; 9 bases match TRBD1. Germline CDR1 LNHDA, CDR2 SQIVND (reference sequence). V shed 6 bases and J 4 bases; nucleotides not matched to a gene: 4. The CDR3 is 14 residues long.

The chain has TRBV25-1 and TRBJ1-1; TRBD1 aligns across 12 bases. The CDR3 is 15 amino acids. The germline gives CDR1 MGHDK, CDR2 SYGVNS. The junction had 2 bases not matched to a gene; V was cut back by 6 bases and J by 0 bases. CDR3 in amino acids: CASRGTGGLNTEAFF. CDR3 nucleotides: TGTGCCAGCAGGGGGACAGGGGGCTTGAACACTGAAGCTTTCTTT.

This CDR3 reads CASSWTSGGAASYNEQFF. The CDR3 region has the DNA TGTGCCAGCAGCTGGACTAGCGGGGGGGCGGCCTCCTACAATGAGCAGTTCTTC. The chain joins TRBV7-2 to TRBJ2-1; 15 bases align to TRBD2. The CDR3 sequence is 18 residues long. Per germline, CDR1 SGHTA and CDR2 FQGNSA. V shed 4 bases, J shed 0 bases, and the junction held 4 bases outside the gene matches.

The gene calls are TRBV5-6 and TRBJ2-7; the match to TRBD1 covers 9 bases. The V gene end was trimmed by 2 bases and the J gene end by 4 bases; junction bases not matched to a gene: 7. The CDR3 runs 15 residues. Germline V gene data show CDR1 as SGHDT and CDR2 as YYEEEE. Here the CDR3 DNA reads TGTGCCAGCAGCTTCTCCGGGACAGGGAGTTACGAGCAGTACTTC. It encodes CASSFSGTGSYEQYF.

This chain uses TRBV5-1 with TRBJ2-3; D is undetermined. CDR1 is SGHRS, CDR2 YFSETQ, per germline. Trimming stripped 2 bases from V and 0 bases from J, with 10 bases between. CDR3 length equals 15 residues. The CDR3 spells CASSFTLTSTDTQYF. CDR3 nucleotide sequence: TGCGCCAGCAGCTTCACATTGACTAGCACAGATACGCAGTATTTT.